This TCR beta chain was observed in a study of T cell responses to AZD1222 COVID-19 vaccine. Using immunoSEQ multiplex PCR, the repertoire was profiled, and TCRdb retains in-frame clones only, with some absent. The sample shows 120,000 to 150,000 clones, about 90% of them seen only once. Points from the study as a whole: Reports say nearly half of spike-specific TCRs go after unmutated variant regions. Most donors were white British, females outnumbered males, and clonal diversity was possibly underestimated.

V was clipped by 6 bases and J by 4 bases, with 11 bases between them. CDR3 length: 13 amino acids. The germline V gene has CDR1 SGHAT and CDR2 FQNNGV. To note about this clone: The target antigen is unknown.

The TCR was taken from an adult who received the AZD1222 COVID-19 vaccine. The V and J genes are TRBV11-2 and TRBJ2-3; the D gene is possibly TRBD2 (7 bases). Sequenced here: peripheral blood, sampled 28 days after the second AZD1222 dose. The chain's CDR3 is CASRRGGPDTQYF. CDR3 DNA sequence: TGTGCCAGCAGACGCGGGGGCCCAGATACGCAGTATTTT.